This T cell receptor (beta chain) stems from a study of cytomegalovirus exposure and HLA in healthy donors. Study findings and constraints: Earlier results showed most TCR beta V segments being productive about 90% or about 30% of the time. Later analysis showed most CMV-associated TCR beta chains appearing HLA-restricted. Researchers counted 180 or so TCR beta chains as cytomegalovirus-associated. According to reports, the classifier identified cytomegalovirus status with high specificity and sensitivity.

This clone appeared a single time. Its target is not known. Primers for the PCR totalled 60 Vbeta and 13 Jbeta. TCRdb keeps only in-frame clones here, not all; method: immunoSEQ multiplex PCR. The sample consists of over 100,000 clones, 83% of them appearing once. The trim removed 7 bases at V and 6 bases at J, leaving 5 bases unmatched. Germline V CDR1 and CDR2: MNHEY, SVGAGI. This CDR3 has 13 residues. The sample comprised PBMCs. The chain carries TRBV6-5 and TRBJ2-4; 8 bases are shared with TRBD2. The TCR sequence derives from a man between 40 and 49 years old in good health and CMV-seronegative. Written as DNA, the CDR3 is TGTGCCAGCATCGACAGCGGGAGAAACATTCAGTACTTC. It translates to CASIDSGRNIQYF.